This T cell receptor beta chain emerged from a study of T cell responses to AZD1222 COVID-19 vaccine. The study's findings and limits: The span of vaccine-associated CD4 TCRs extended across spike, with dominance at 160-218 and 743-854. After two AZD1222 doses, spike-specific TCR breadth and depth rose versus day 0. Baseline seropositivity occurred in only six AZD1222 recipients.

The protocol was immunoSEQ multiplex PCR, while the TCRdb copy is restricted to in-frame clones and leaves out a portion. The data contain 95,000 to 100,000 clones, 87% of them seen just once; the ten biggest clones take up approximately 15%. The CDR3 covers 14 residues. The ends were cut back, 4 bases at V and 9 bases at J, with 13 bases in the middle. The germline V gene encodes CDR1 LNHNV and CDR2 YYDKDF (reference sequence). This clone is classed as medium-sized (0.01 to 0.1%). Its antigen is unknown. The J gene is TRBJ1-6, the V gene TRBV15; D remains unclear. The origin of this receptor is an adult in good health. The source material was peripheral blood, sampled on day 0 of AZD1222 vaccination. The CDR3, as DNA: TGTGCCACCAGCAAGGCCCCGAGGACTTCACCCCTCCACTTT. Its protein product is CATSKAPRTSPLHF.